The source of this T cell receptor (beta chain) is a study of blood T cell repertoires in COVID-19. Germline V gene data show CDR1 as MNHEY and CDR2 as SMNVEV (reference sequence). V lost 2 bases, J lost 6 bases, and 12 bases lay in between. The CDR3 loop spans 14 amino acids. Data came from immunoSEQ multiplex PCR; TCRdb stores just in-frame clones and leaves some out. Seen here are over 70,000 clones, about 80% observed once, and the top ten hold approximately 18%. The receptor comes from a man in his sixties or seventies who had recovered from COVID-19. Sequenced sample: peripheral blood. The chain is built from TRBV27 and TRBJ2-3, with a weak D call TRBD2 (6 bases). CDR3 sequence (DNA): TGTGCCAGCAGTTTAATTGGACTACGCGATACGCAGTATTTT. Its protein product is CASSLIGLRDTQYF.